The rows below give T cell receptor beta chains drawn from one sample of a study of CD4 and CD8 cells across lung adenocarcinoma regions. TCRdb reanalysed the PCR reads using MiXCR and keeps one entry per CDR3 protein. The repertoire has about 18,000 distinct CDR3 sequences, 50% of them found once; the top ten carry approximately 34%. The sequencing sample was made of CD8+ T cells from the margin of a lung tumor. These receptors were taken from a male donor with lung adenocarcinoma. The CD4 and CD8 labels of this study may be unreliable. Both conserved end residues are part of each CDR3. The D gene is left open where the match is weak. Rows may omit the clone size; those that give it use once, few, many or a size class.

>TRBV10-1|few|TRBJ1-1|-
CASSKGSTEAFF
TGCGCCAGCAGCAAGGGATCCACTGAAGCTTTCTTT
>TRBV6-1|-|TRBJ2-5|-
CASRFGGRDQDTQYF
TGTGCCAGCAGGTTCGGGGGCCGCGACCAAGATACGCAGTATTTC
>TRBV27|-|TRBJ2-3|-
CANRMSGDAQYF
TGTGCCAACAGAATGAGTGGAGATGCGCAGTATTTT
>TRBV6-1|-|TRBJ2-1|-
CASSARGGAWNEQFF
TGTGCCAGCAGCGCCAGGGGCGGGGCCTGGAATGAGCAGTTCTTC
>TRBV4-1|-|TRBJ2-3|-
CASSQLGVADTQYF
TGCGCCAGCAGCCAATTGGGGGTAGCAGATACGCAGTATTTT
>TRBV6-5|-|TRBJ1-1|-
CASSSGGVLAFF
TGTGCCAGCAGTTCCGGGGGGGTATTAGCTTTCTTT
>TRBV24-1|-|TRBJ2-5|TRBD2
CATSDALAGGPEEQYF
TGTGCCACCAGTGATGCACTAGCGGGAGGTCCTGAAGAGCAGTACTTC
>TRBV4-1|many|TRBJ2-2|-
CASSQVNSNTGELFF
TGCGCCAGCAGCCAAGTGAACAGCAACACCGGGGAGCTGTTTTTT
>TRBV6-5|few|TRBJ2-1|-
CASSYTAGIGNEQFF
TGTGCCAGCAGTTACACTGCGGGAATAGGGAATGAGCAGTTCTTC
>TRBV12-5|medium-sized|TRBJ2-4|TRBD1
CASGQGAKNIQYF
TGTGCTAGTGGACAGGGGGCCAAAAACATTCAGTACTTC
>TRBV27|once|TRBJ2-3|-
CASRATSTGTQYF
TGTGCCAGCAGGGCTACAAGCACCGGTACGCAGTATTTT
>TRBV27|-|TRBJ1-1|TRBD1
CAGQGRRNEAFF
TGTGCCGGACAGGGCAGGCGAAATGAGGCTTTCTTT
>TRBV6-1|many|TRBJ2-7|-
CASSERYYEQYF
TGTGCCAGCAGTGAAAGGTACTACGAGCAGTACTTC
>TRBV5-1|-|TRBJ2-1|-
CASSLDGLIHDEQFF
TGCGCCAGCAGCTTGGATGGACTGATTCACGATGAGCAGTTCTTC
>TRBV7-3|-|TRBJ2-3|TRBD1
CASSLNGGTGGITDTQYF
TGTGCCAGCAGCTTAAACGGGGGGACAGGGGGAATCACAGATACGCAGTATTTT
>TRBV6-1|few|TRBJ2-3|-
CAGKMHLESDTQYF
TGTGCCGGAAAGATGCACCTTGAGTCGGATACGCAGTATTTT
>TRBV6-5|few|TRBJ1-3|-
CASSYSLSDISGNTIYF
TGTGCCAGCAGTTACTCCCTGTCCGATATCTCTGGAAACACCATATATTTT
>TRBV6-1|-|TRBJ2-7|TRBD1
CASSELGQDLGEQYF
TGTGCCAGCAGTGAATTGGGACAGGACCTGGGGGAGCAGTACTTC
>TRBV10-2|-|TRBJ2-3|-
CAGSGGRGEDTQYF
TGCGCGGGCAGTGGGGGCCGTGGCGAAGATACCCAGTATTTC
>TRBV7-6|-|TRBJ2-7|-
CASSSGTGSYEQYF
TGTGCCAGCAGCTCCGGGACGGGGTCCTACGAGCAGTACTTC
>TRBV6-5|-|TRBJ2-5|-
CASSYLGQETQYF
TGTGCCAGCAGTTATCTGGGCCAAGAGACCCAGTACTTC
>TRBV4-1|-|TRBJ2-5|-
CASSQAISGGETQYF
TGCGCCAGCAGCCAAGCAATTAGCGGAGGGGAGACCCAGTACTTC
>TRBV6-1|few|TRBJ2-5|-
CASRGVDAETQYF
TGTGCCAGCAGAGGGGTTGATGCAGAGACCCAGTACTTC
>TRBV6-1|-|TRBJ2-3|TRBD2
CARSGSGEQDTQYF
TGTGCCAGGAGCGGGAGCGGGGAGCAAGATACGCAGTATTTT
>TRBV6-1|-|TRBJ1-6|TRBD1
CASSRQGRSPLHF
TGTGCCAGCAGTCGACAGGGTAGATCACCCCTCCACTTT
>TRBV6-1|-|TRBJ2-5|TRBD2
CASSTSLGGGPPQETQYF
TGTGCCAGCAGCACGTCCCTCGGCGGGGGGCCGCCCCAAGAGACCCAGTACTTC
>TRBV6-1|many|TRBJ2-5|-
CASSEGPTGTETQYF
TGTGCCAGCAGTGAAGGACCTACAGGGACAGAGACCCAGTACTTC
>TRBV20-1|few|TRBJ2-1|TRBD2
CSASRTSGENEQFF
TGCAGTGCTAGCAGGACTAGCGGGGAAAATGAGCAGTTCTTC
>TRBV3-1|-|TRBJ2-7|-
CASSQLWGLLYF
TGTGCCAGCAGCCAATTATGGGGACTCCTGTACTTC
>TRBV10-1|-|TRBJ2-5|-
CARGPGGGGQETQYF
TGCGCCAGGGGTCCTGGGGGAGGTGGCCAAGAGACGCAGTACTTC
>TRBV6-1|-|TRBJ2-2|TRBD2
CASSRGLAGGNTGELFF
TGTGCCAGCAGTCGAGGACTAGCGGGGGGGAACACCGGGGAGCTGTTTTTT
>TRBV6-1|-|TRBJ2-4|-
CATSPEDTQYF
TGTGCCACCTCTCCGGAAGATACTCAGTACTTC
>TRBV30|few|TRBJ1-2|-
CAWRGSDSGYGYTF
TGTGCCTGGAGAGGAAGTGACAGTGGGTATGGCTACACCTTC
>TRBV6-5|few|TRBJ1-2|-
CASSYTPSSNYGYTF
TGTGCCAGCAGTTACACACCCTCCTCTAACTATGGCTACACCTTC
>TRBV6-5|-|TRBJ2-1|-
CASSYILGPFRNEQFF
TGTGCCAGCAGTTACATATTAGGACCCTTTAGAAATGAGCAGTTCTTC
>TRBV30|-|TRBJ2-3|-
CAWSSGVGADTQYF
TGTGCCTGGAGTTCTGGAGTTGGAGCAGATACGCAGTATTTT
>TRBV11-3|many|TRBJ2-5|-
CASSLRTQETQYF
TGTGCCAGCAGCTTAAGAACCCAAGAGACCCAGTACTTC
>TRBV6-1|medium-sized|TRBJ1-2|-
CASLLRGGSNYGYTF
TGTGCCAGCTTGCTTCGGGGGGGATCTAACTATGGCTACACCTTC
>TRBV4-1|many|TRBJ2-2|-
CASSQPWGETGELFF
TGCGCCAGCAGCCAGCCTTGGGGCGAAACCGGGGAGCTGTTTTTT
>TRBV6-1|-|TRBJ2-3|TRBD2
CASRLAGEPDTQYF
TGTGCCAGCAGGCTAGCGGGAGAGCCAGATACGCAGTATTTC
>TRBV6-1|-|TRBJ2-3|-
CASMWAENTQYF
TGTGCCAGCATGTGGGCCGAGAACACTCAGTATTTT
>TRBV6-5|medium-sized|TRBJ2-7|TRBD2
CASSYSRGRGSNSYEQYF
TGTGCCAGCAGTTACTCGAGGGGCCGCGGGAGTAACTCCTACGAGCAGTACTTC
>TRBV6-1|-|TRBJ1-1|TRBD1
CASTQTGITNTEAFF
TGTGCCAGCACCCAGACAGGGATAACGAACACTGAAGCTTTCTTT
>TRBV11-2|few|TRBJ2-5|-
CASSRMGVSQETQYF
TGTGCCAGCAGCCGGATGGGAGTAAGTCAAGAGACCCAGTACTTC
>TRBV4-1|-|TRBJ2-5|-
CAGGHEGLSPETQYF
TGCGCCGGGGGCCACGAGGGCCTGAGCCCAGAGACCCAGTACTTC
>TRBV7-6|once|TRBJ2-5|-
CASSPQEIETQTF
TGTGCCAGCAGCCCTCAGGAAATAGAGACCCAGACCTTC
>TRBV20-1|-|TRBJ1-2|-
CSDSASGERHGYTF
TGCAGTGATAGCGCATCAGGGGAAAGGCATGGCTACACCTTC
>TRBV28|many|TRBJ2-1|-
CASTTSRNEQFF
TGTGCCAGCACCACTAGCCGCAATGAGCAGTTCTTC
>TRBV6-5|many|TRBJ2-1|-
CASSYSSWYRSYNEQFF
TGTGCCAGCAGTTACTCGAGTTGGTACAGGAGTTACAATGAGCAGTTCTTC
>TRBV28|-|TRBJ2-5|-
CASAGEGGRGKETQYF
TGTGCCAGCGCGGGTGAGGGGGGCCGCGGCAAAGAGACCCAGTACTTC
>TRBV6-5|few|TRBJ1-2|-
CASSLQGSDYGYTF
TGTGCCAGCAGTTTACAGGGTTCGGACTATGGCTACACCTTC
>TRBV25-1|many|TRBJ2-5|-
CASSEYGSGQETQYF
TGTGCCAGCAGTGAATATGGTAGCGGCCAAGAGACCCAGTACTTC
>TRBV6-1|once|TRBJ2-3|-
CASSKGGRAKDMQYF
TGTGCCAGCTCCAAGGGGGGACGAGCCAAAGACATGCAGTACTTT
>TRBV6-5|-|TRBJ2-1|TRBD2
CASSYSPLAGVYNEQFF
TGTGCCAGCAGTTACTCCCCCCTAGCGGGGGTTTACAATGAGCAGTTCTTC
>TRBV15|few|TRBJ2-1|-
CATSRDSINEQFF
TGTGCCACCAGCAGAGACAGCATTAATGAGCAGTTCTTC